The TCR beta chain under discussion was sequenced for a study of blood T cell repertoires in COVID-19. In the study overall: In each case, the material was cDNA or gDNA derived from T cells, B-cell-depleted T cells, or PBMCs.

Trimming removed 3 bases from V and 4 bases from J, with 9 bases in between. This CDR3 is 13 amino acids long. The V gene's germline CDR1 is SNHLY and CDR2 FYNNEI. Per the original methods: Researchers report that nucleated cell counts were estimated from reference gene primer amplification. The method was immunoSEQ multiplex PCR; TCRdb's version includes in-frame clones alone and lacks a portion of them. D and trimming were read from the DNA, whereas the V and J calls and clone size are those reported in that table. The profile covers approximately 69,000 clones, with roughly 86% appearing a single time and approximately 30% taken by the ten largest.

This clonotype was obtained from a man aged 50 or older with acute or convalescent COVID-19. The specimen was peripheral blood. The chain combines TRBV2 with TRBJ1-2; a possible D gene is TRBD1 (5 bases). CDR3: CASSEGQSYGYTF. Written as DNA, the CDR3 is TGTGCCAGCAGTGAGGGGCAGAGCTATGGCTACACCTTC.